This TCR beta chain was sequenced for a study of cytomegalovirus exposure and HLA in healthy donors. Study background: Previous work identified some 120 million unique TCR beta sequences from around 170 million T cells.

It was with 60 Vbeta and 13 Jbeta primers that the PCR ran. Clones were sequenced by immunoSEQ multiplex PCR, and TCRdb holds only the in-frame ones, with some missing. The sample shows some 150,000 clones, 80% of them seen only once. The CDR3 contains 12 residues. Per the germline V gene, CDR1 is SNHLY and CDR2 is FYNNEI. The source of this sequence is a man in his thirties or forties in good health and CMV-seronegative. Sequences were obtained from PBMCs. The chain links TRBV2 to TRBJ2-5, with 8 bases fitting TRBD1. The J call may not be correct, given that the DNA end is closer to TRBJ2-7. The CDR3 is CASLTGGYEQYF. In nucleotides, the CDR3 is TGTGCCAGCCTCACAGGGGGCTACGAGCAGTACTTC.